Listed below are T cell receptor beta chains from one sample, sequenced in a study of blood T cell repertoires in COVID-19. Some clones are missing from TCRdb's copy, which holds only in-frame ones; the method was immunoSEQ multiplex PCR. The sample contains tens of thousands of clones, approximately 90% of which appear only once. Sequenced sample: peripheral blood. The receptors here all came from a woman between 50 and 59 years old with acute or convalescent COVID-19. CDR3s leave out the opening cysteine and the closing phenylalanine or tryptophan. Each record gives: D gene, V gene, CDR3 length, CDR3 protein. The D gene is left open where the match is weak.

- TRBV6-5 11 ASSYPGTGELF
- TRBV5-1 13 ASSLDDIRNSPLH
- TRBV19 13 ASTAGTRGHQPQH
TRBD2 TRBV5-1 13 ASSFAGGLPNEQF
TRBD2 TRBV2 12 ASSTGLQTGELF
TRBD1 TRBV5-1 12 ASSLDDRGERAF
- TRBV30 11 AWSRGPNQPQH
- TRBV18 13 ASSPRQGPTETQY
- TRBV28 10 ASSFEYTEAF
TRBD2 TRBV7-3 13 ASSLTGLVTDTQY
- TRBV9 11 ASSAERTGHST
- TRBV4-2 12 ASSQGQGNEKLF
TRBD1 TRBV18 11 ASSSDRAQPQH
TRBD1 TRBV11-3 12 ASSRQTGNYEQY
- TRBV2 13 ASSEALRGSGKLF
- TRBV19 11 ATSDRAVPEAF
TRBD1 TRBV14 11 ASSLQGNYGYT
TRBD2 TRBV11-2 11 ASRTLAFNEQF
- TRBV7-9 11 ASSLRDSETQY
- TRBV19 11 ASREQRNTEAF
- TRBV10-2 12 ASTTAGGNQPQH
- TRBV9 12 ASSTGQSNQPQH
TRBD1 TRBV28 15 ASAITQGAPGKEKLF
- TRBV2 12 ASSETSLTDTQY
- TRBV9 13 ASSVGRTAGEGYT
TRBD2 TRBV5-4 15 ASSPGGGANRLHEQY
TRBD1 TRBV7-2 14 ASSPQGAGSTDTQY
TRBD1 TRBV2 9 AGRTGDEQY
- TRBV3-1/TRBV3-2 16 ASSQKRARRPYEETQY
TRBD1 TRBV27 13 ASRSRTGTNYGYT
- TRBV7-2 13 ASTPSGTGTYEQY
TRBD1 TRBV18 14 ASSHPGQGNTGELF
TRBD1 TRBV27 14 ASSFSAGETGQPQH
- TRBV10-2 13 ASSDDGTDNQPQH
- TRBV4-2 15 ASSQDRAGQPNTEAF
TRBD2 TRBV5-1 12 ASSLGSGGYEQY
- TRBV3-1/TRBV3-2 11 ASSQSRQNEQF
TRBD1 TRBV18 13 ASSPGQTTNQPQH
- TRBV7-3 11 ASSLLQGDTQY
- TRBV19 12 ASSIAGNTGELF
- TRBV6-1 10 ASSEQGNEQF
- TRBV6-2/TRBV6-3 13 ASSFQGRGTGELF
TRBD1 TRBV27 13 ASSIDRGPGRPQH
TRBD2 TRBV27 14 ASIGSGLAGGYTQY
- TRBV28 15 ASSLRGRGYSNQPQH
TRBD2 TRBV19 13 ASSVLAGSYNEQF
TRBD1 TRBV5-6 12 ASSDGQGFTEAF
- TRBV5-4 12 ASSLKRENYGYT
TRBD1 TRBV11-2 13 ASSSLDRGDTEAF
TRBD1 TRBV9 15 ASSGNRQGGYTGELF
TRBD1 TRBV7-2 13 ASSYQGVGATEAF
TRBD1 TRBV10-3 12 AINHRDRDYEQY
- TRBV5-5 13 ASSPPQGSHYGYT
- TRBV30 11 AWRKEIHTEAF
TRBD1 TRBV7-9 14 ASSSPRDRAEETQY
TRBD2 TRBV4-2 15 ASSLGLAGKGQETQY
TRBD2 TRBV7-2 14 ASSLVGTNGRGEQY
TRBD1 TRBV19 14 ASSIGGTGGNSPLH
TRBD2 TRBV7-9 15 ASSLLRTSIDTGELF